A selection of T cell receptor beta chains follows, all from one sample in a study of T cell responses to AZD1222 COVID-19 vaccine. Repertoires were generated with immunoSEQ multiplex PCR, while TCRdb's copy carries only in-frame clones and drops some. This sample has about 90,000 clones, with around 91% found just once. The sequenced sample was peripheral blood, obtained on day 0 of MenACWY control vaccination. The receptors here all came from an adult in good health. Each CDR3 is given with its conserved first and last residue. D genes are given only for firm matches.

TRBJ1-1 | TRBD1 | TRBV3-1/TRBV3-2 | CASRSSDRVNTEAFF
TRBJ2-3 | . | TRBV24-1 | CATNPGHTDTQYF
TRBJ2-7 | TRBD2 | TRBV7-8 | CASSLSVPGGQSYEQYF
TRBJ1-6 | . | TRBV7-2 | CASSLVLGISPLHF
TRBJ1-4 | . | TRBV7-2 | CASSLGLNEKLFF
TRBJ2-1 | TRBD2 | TRBV11-3 | CASSKQRGAGNNEQFF
TRBJ2-7 | . | TRBV5-1 | CASSLGGDSHPYEQYF
TRBJ1-5 | . | TRBV9 | CASSVGGATQPQHF
TRBJ1-3 | . | TRBV6-1 | CASSEDLSGNTIYF
TRBJ1-1 | TRBD1 | TRBV6-5 | CASRSGTGGWTEAFF
TRBJ1-2 | . | TRBV5-1 | CASSLLGQGRTNYGYTF
TRBJ2-1 | . | TRBV7-2 | CASGVAGGNEQFF
TRBJ2-7 | TRBD2 | TRBV5-6 | CASNLGLAGPYEQYF
TRBJ2-1 | TRBD1 | TRBV13 | CASSREAGTGGQGEQFF
TRBJ2-7 | . | TRBV11-1 | CASSLAGSGGFEQYF
TRBJ2-5 | . | TRBV7-6 | CASSSQETQYF
TRBJ2-7 | TRBD1 | TRBV2 | CASTGQGALEQYF
TRBJ2-1 | TRBD2 | TRBV24-1 | CATHSGTYNEQFF
TRBJ1-2 | . | TRBV21-1 | CASSKQGAVYGYTF
TRBJ2-5 | . | TRBV5-1 | CASSFAEETQYF
TRBJ2-7 | . | TRBV15 | CATSRDWSSSSSYEQYF
TRBJ2-7 | . | TRBV20-1 | CSASRQDSYEQYF
TRBJ2-5 | . | TRBV6-1 | CASSDARTQETQYF
TRBJ2-1 | TRBD2 | TRBV5-1 | CASSAASGGAREQFF
TRBJ1-2 | . | TRBV5-1 | CASSLNGDNYGYTF
TRBJ2-6 | . | TRBV7-2 | CASSLGSFGGAGANVLTF
TRBJ1-4 | TRBD1 | TRBV6-5 | CASRAGGEKLFF
TRBJ1-1 | . | TRBV7-9 | CASRQTGPRTEAFF
TRBJ1-1 | . | TRBV5-1 | CASSGTGGGTEAFF
TRBJ2-2 | . | TRBV4-2 | CASSPGFENTGELFF
TRBJ2-3 | . | TRBV7-2 | CASSLVSGIETDTQYF
TRBJ1-1 | . | TRBV6-5 | CASRISSRGTEAFF
TRBJ1-2 | . | TRBV27 | CASRSRGGYGYTF
TRBJ2-7 | . | TRBV19 | CASSIGASLHSYEQYF
TRBJ1-1 | . | TRBV7-3 | CASSPRRGTEAFF
TRBJ1-6 | . | TRBV10-3 | CATLDSYNSPLHF
TRBJ1-6 | . | TRBV9 | CASSVERTSYNSPLHF
TRBJ2-5 | TRBD2 | TRBV9 | CASTPGLVQETQYF
TRBJ2-5 | . | TRBV7-9 | CASSPGIRQETQYF
TRBJ2-5 | . | TRBV27 | CASKGWGKETQYF
TRBJ2-7 | TRBD2 | TRBV4-2 | CASSQDVSGGIYEQYF
TRBJ2-2 | TRBD2 | TRBV19 | CATYLRGGTTGELFF
TRBJ2-2 | . | TRBV6-1 | CASSDLPHLTGELFF
TRBJ1-4 | . | TRBV4-3 | CASSQGYPPTTNEKLFF
TRBJ1-2 | . | TRBV7-2 | CASSLGDTLGYGYTF
TRBJ2-3 | . | TRBV5-1 | CASSSRTISTDTQYF
TRBJ2-5 | . | TRBV5-1 | CASSADSQETQYF
TRBJ2-5 | TRBD1 | TRBV27 | CASSPSRGRGQETQYF
TRBJ1-1 | . | TRBV6-5 | CASIRGVQMNTEAFF
TRBJ1-6 | . | TRBV18 | CASSPLENSPLHF
TRBJ1-6 | TRBD1 | TRBV19 | CASSGGQGNSPLHF
TRBJ1-2 | TRBD1 | TRBV5-6 | CASSLGQGEINYGYTF
TRBJ1-6 | . | TRBV6-1 | CASSEVGSGSPLHF